These T cell receptor beta chains were read from a single sample in a study of long-term antiretroviral therapy in people with HIV. Clones were sequenced by immunoSEQ multiplex PCR, and TCRdb holds only the in-frame ones, with some missing. The sample yields under 45,000 clones, approximately 85% seen once. This specimen consisted of unsorted PBMCs, obtained 3.1 years after starting antiretroviral therapy. The receptor source for this set is a woman between 50 and 59 years old with HIV. The CDR3 runs from the conserved cysteine through the conserved F or W. Each record gives: J gene, D gene, V gene, clone size, CDR3 protein, CDR3 DNA. A D gene is named only where the DNA matches it firmly. Part of the rows lack a size; the others show once, few, many or a class for expanded clones.

>TRBJ2-7|TRBD1|TRBV6-4|-
CASSDSMGQIYF
TGTGCCAGCAGTGACTCGATGGGACAGATTTACTTC
>TRBJ2-7|-|TRBV7-9|-
CASSLGSYEQYF
TGTGCCAGCAGCTTAGGGTCCTACGAGCAGTACTTC
>TRBJ1-2|-|TRBV25-1|-
CASSMGDYGYTF
TGTGCCAGCAGTATGGGGGACTATGGCTACACCTTC
>TRBJ1-2|TRBD1|TRBV15|-
CATSRDGTGSSGYTF
TGTGCCACCAGCAGAGATGGGACAGGCTCGTCGGGCTACACCTTC
>TRBJ1-2|TRBD1|TRBV5-1|-
CASSPTGNYGYTF
TGCGCCAGCAGCCCGACAGGGAACTATGGCTACACCTTC
>TRBJ2-7|-|TRBV7-9|-
CASSTRGGGLDEQYF
TGTGCCAGCAGCACTCGAGGCGGAGGGCTCGACGAGCAGTACTTC
>TRBJ2-7|-|TRBV5-4|-
CASRSSGESYEQYF
TGTGCCAGCAGGTCCAGTGGAGAATCTTACGAGCAGTACTTC
>TRBJ2-3|-|TRBV7-2|-
CASSQSGIQNTQYF
TGTGCCAGCAGCCAATCGGGGATACAGAATACGCAGTATTTT
>TRBJ1-1|-|TRBV2|once
CASTRIPRNTEAFF
TGTGCCAGCACCCGGATCCCCAGGAACACTGAAGCTTTCTTT
>TRBJ1-1|-|TRBV20-1|once
CSAKGTPEAFF
TGCAGTGCAAAAGGGACCCCTGAAGCTTTCTTT
>TRBJ2-2|-|TRBV4-3|few
CASSQGGPRDPRGELFF
TGCGCCAGCAGCCAAGGTGGACCCCGGGACCCTCGGGGGGAGCTGTTTTTT
>TRBJ2-7|TRBD1|TRBV4-3|-
CASSQTGSSYEQYF
TGCGCCAGCAGCCAGACAGGGTCGAGCTACGAGCAGTACTTC
>TRBJ2-3|-|TRBV5-5|once
CASSLDDTPSTDTQYF
TGTGCCAGCAGCTTGGATGACACGCCTAGCACAGATACGCAGTATTTT
>TRBJ2-1|TRBD2|TRBV18|-
CASSPLLAGDYNEQFF
TGTGCCAGCTCACCGCTACTAGCGGGGGACTACAATGAGCAGTTCTTC
>TRBJ1-2|-|TRBV2|-
CASSEWTEGVYGYTF
TGTGCCAGCAGTGAGTGGACAGAGGGCGTCTATGGCTACACCTTC
>TRBJ1-2|TRBD1|TRBV28|-
CASSRDRFNGYTF
TGTGCCAGCAGCCGGGACAGGTTTAATGGCTACACCTTC
>TRBJ1-2|-|TRBV7-2|-
CASQLMTANYGYTF
TGTGCCAGTCAGCTTATGACGGCTAACTATGGCTACACCTTC
>TRBJ2-3|-|TRBV30|-
CAWSVRVGGHSDTQYF
TGTGCCTGGAGTGTACGAGTCGGGGGGCATTCAGATACGCAGTATTTT
>TRBJ1-6|-|TRBV2|once
CASTGQPNSPLHF
TGTGCCAGCACCGGACAGCCGAATTCACCCCTCCACTTT
>TRBJ1-1|TRBD1|TRBV5-6|-
CASSGTGLPEAFF
TGTGCCAGCAGCGGGACAGGGCTACCTGAAGCTTTCTTT
>TRBJ1-1|TRBD1|TRBV5-1|-
CASRAGGVDTEAFF
TGCGCCAGCAGGGCAGGGGGCGTGGACACTGAAGCTTTCTTT
>TRBJ1-1|-|TRBV15|-
CATSPRGGGQNTEAFF
TGTGCCACCAGCCCAAGAGGTGGGGGCCAGAACACTGAAGCTTTCTTT
>TRBJ2-7|-|TRBV7-9|-
CASSLSYEQYF
TGTGCCAGCAGCTTGTCATACGAGCAGTACTTC
>TRBJ1-5|-|TRBV10-2|-
CASSESGALGQPQHF
TGCGCCAGCAGTGAGTCGGGTGCCCTCGGACAGCCCCAGCATTTT
>TRBJ1-2|-|TRBV29-1|-
CSVLQAPNYGYTF
TGCAGCGTGTTACAGGCTCCTAACTATGGCTACACCTTC
>TRBJ2-5|-|TRBV11-2|-
CASSLDGRTQYF
TGTGCCAGCAGCTTAGATGGGAGGACCCAGTACTTC
>TRBJ1-2|TRBD1|TRBV6-5|-
CASIQGGGGGYTF
TGTGCCAGTATTCAGGGGGGCGGAGGAGGCTACACCTTC
>TRBJ1-2|-|TRBV7-9|-
CASSSTQATAINYGYTF
TGTGCCAGCAGCTCGACACAGGCCACCGCCATAAACTATGGCTACACCTTC
>TRBJ1-4|TRBD1|TRBV6-6|-
CASSYSLRGREKLFF
TGTGCCAGCAGTTACTCGCTCAGGGGGCGGGAAAAACTGTTTTTT
>TRBJ1-2|-|TRBV6-5|-
CASRSSLFNYGYTF
TGTGCCAGCAGGTCCAGTCTGTTTAACTATGGCTACACCTTC
>TRBJ2-1|TRBD2|TRBV7-2|-
CASSQGLFLDEQFF
TGTGCCAGCAGCCAGGGACTATTCCTCGATGAGCAGTTCTTC
>TRBJ1-2|-|TRBV5-8|-
CASSLEGLGIYGYTF
TGTGCCAGCAGCTTGGAGGGCTTGGGGATCTATGGCTACACCTTC
>TRBJ1-1|-|TRBV6-5|-
CASSLSENTEAFF
TGTGCCAGCAGTTTGTCCGAGAACACTGAAGCTTTCTTT
>TRBJ1-4|TRBD1|TRBV5-4|-
CASSWGQGILATNEKLFF
TGTGCCAGCAGCTGGGGACAGGGGATATTAGCAACTAATGAAAAACTGTTTTTT
>TRBJ1-2|-|TRBV1|-
CTSSQGRGLSGYTF
TGCACCAGCAGCCAAGGCAGGGGTCTCTCGGGCTACACCTTC
>TRBJ1-5|TRBD1|TRBV4-2|-
CASSKGTGGDQPQHF
TGTGCCAGCAGCAAAGGAACAGGGGGCGATCAGCCCCAGCATTTT
>TRBJ1-4|-|TRBV7-9|-
CASSLTGSGNEKLFF
TGTGCCAGCAGCTTAACCGGCAGCGGTAATGAAAAACTGTTTTTT
>TRBJ1-3|-|TRBV7-9|-
CASSLGGGRSGNTIYF
TGTGCCAGCAGCTTAGGGGGCGGTCGGTCTGGAAACACCATATATTTT
>TRBJ2-5|-|TRBV7-9|-
CASRSTVKETQYF
TGTGCCAGCAGATCGACAGTCAAAGAGACCCAGTACTTC
>TRBJ2-7|TRBD1|TRBV10-1|-
CASSVYPGQGAYEQYF
TGCGCCAGCAGTGTTTATCCCGGACAGGGGGCATACGAGCAGTACTTC
>TRBJ2-2|-|TRBV19|-
CASSRQPFQSGELFF
TGTGCCAGTAGTAGGCAGCCGTTTCAGTCCGGGGAGCTGTTTTTT
>TRBJ2-3|-|TRBV11-2|-
CASSLDRVTDTQYF
TGTGCCAGCAGCTTAGACAGGGTCACAGATACGCAGTATTTT
>TRBJ2-3|-|TRBV2|-
CASSGYSTDTQYF
TGTGCCAGCAGTGGCTACAGCACAGATACGCAGTATTTT